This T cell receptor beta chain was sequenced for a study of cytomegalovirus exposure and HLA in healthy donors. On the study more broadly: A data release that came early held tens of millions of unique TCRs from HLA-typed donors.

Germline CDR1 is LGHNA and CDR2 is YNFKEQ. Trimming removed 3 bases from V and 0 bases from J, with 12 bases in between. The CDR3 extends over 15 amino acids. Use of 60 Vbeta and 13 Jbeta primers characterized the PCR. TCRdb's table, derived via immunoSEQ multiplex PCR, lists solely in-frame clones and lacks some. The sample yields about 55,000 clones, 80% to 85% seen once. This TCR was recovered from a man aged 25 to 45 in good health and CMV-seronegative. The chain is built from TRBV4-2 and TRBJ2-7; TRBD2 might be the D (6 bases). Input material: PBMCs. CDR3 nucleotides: TGTGCCAGCAGCCATATCGCGGGGAACTCCTACGAGCAGTACTTC. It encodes CASSHIAGNSYEQYF.